Reported below is one T cell receptor beta chain. The junction had 9 bases not matched to a gene; V was cut back by 4 bases and J by 7 bases. The CDR3 runs to 15 residues. Germline CDR1 and CDR2: SGHTA and FQGNSA. The sample originates from a study of blood T cell repertoires in COVID-19. Study-wide context: From the United States, Italy and Spain came samples of acute and convalescent COVID-19.

Authors' processing steps: Estimation of nucleated cell counts was performed using reference gene primer amplification. Here immunoSEQ multiplex PCR was the method, and the copy in TCRdb shows in-frame clones only, minus some. V, J and clone size are taken as reported in that table, and D and trimming were inferred from the DNA itself. The sample includes tens of thousands of clones, 88% seen only once; the top ten take 5.1%. The chain links TRBV7-2 to TRBJ1-4, with 7 bases aligning to TRBD1. The TCR sequence derives from a human donor in a cohort sampled during active COVID-19. Sequencing was done on a sample of peripheral blood. The CDR3 region has the DNA TGTGCCAGCAGCTCCCAGACAGGGATGAGTGAAAAACTGTTTTTT. Translation: CASSSQTGMSEKLFF.